This T cell receptor (beta chain) was captured by sequencing in a study of blood T cell repertoires in COVID-19. Study-wide context: Whether acute or convalescent, the COVID-19 samples came from the United States, Italy and Spain. The cDNA or gDNA used as material had been derived from T cells, B-cell-depleted T cells, or PBMCs.

The authors' processing: Cell counts per sample came from amplifying reference gene primers. Measured with immunoSEQ multiplex PCR; TCRdb has only the in-frame clones, and not every one. That table gives V, J and clone size, and the DNA gave D and trimming. Here the sample spans 65,000 or so clones, 90% being singletons. This clone occurred once. This TCR was recovered from a man aged 60 to 75 with acute or convalescent COVID-19. The specimen was peripheral blood.

The chain's CDR3 is CASSQGPGTDYGYTF. Written as DNA, the CDR3 is TGTGCCAGCTCCCAAGGTCCCGGGACAGACTATGGCTACACCTTC. This chain connects TRBV18 to TRBJ1-2; TRBD1 aligns across 7 bases. The CDR3 sequence is 15 residues long. V lost 6 bases to trimming and J lost 3 bases; unmatched junction nucleotides: 10. The germline V gene has CDR1 KGHSH and CDR2 LQKENI.